This is a list of T cell receptor beta chains from one sample in a study of glioma-infiltrating T cells after dendritic cell vaccination. Only in-frame clones appear in the TCRdb table, and some are missing; sequencing was by immunoSEQ multiplex PCR. Here the sample spans roughly 100,000 clones, 81% being singletons. The sample was blood, taken before dendritic cell vaccination. The receptors were sampled from a human donor with glioblastoma. CDR3s leave out the opening cysteine and the closing phenylalanine or tryptophan. A D gene is named only where the DNA matches it firmly.

v_gene	d_gene	CDR3aa
TRBV5-1	NA	ASSPAGGAGGYT
TRBV6-6	NA	ASRTSPSYEQY
TRBV30	NA	AWSGSGNEKLF
TRBV7-9	TRBD2	ASSSTSGVSYNEQF
TRBV18	NA	ASSPNLSGGPTDTQY
TRBV5-5	TRBD2	ASSFASGGETQY
TRBV25-1	NA	ASSWGENNSPLH
TRBV7-2	NA	ASSLLSSGGYT
TRBV7-8	TRBD1	ASSKRGTGGEKLF
TRBV21-1	NA	ASSIRQGATKTEAF
TRBV2	NA	ASIRQVDSGNTIY
TRBV9	TRBD2	ASSVVSGGAKDTQY
TRBV30	NA	AWDADSYTEAF
TRBV30	NA	AWREAGTPNTEAF
TRBV9	NA	ASSVVSGLATGELF
TRBV18	TRBD1	ASSPIGGATTGELF
TRBV15	TRBD1	ATSRGGGEETQY
TRBV7-8	NA	ASSHSGLGGGELF
TRBV7-2	NA	ASSLSGFSYEQY
TRBV19	TRBD1	ASSADRDQSPLH
TRBV20-1	NA	RVGGTEAF
TRBV7-2	NA	ASSPTGSRLAF
TRBV19	NA	ASSIGGFEQF
TRBV30	NA	AWKTGLNTEAF
TRBV5-4	TRBD2	ASSPWGEGATGELF
TRBV29-1	NA	SVEGQAAYEQY
TRBV15	TRBD2	ATSRGRAGAGTDTQY
TRBV5-1	TRBD1	ASSIGTVTDTQY
TRBV30	TRBD1	AWSVGQGFGYT
TRBV7-9	TRBD1	ASSPGTANEKLF
TRBV7-9	NA	ASSLSLAGYEQY
TRBV7-8	NA	ASSLQGFNTEAF
TRBV30	TRBD1	AWSPVTDRATYEQY
TRBV5-6	NA	ASRHTGSEWLGETQY
TRBV7-9	NA	ASSLRQGPGNTIY
TRBV7-9	TRBD2	ASSSALNSGGRSYEQY
TRBV30	NA	AWSVLPDTQY
TRBV7-7	NA	ASSGGGTDTQY
TRBV5-8	TRBD2	ASSFYVAGGTDTQY
TRBV11-2	NA	ASSEIRGSGEQY
TRBV7-2	TRBD1	ASSPPSTGADTGELF
TRBV25-1	TRBD2	ASSWDYLNTGELF
TRBV6-4	TRBD2	ASRASGGAYNEQF
TRBV14	NA	ASSQEQGNYGYT
TRBV7-2	NA	ASSPAGRDTIY
TRBV7-9	NA	ASSLIRDSSGNTIY
TRBV10-3	TRBD2	AIKATSDPYEQY
TRBV29-1	NA	SVEMTVGSPLH
TRBV9	TRBD2	ASSVGSPGGGETQY
TRBV18	TRBD1	ASSPNTGGRSGELF
TRBV7-9	NA	ASSFFPAVGTGELF